This T cell receptor beta chain was identified during a study of blood T cell repertoires in COVID-19 (dated by TCRdb to 2018 to 2021). Concerning the study at large: The collaborator samples originated in the United States, Italy and Spain and spanned the acute and convalescent phases of COVID-19. The material from the prospective study consisted of cDNA or gDNA derived from T cells, B-cell-depleted T cells, or PBMCs. Subjects who had been exposed to COVID-19, were actively infected with it, or had recovered from it provided the deeply sampled blood TCRbeta repertoires that made up the dataset. The repertoires were released in a freely available public database meant as a resource for research on the immune response to SARS-CoV-2. The samples were drawn from two sources: the first 160 participants of the ongoing ImmuneRACE study, and some 1,300 subjects contributed by 6 global collaborators. Nearly every sample came with metadata listing a de-identified subject ID, COVID-19 status, age in years and sex. HLA class I and class II types, where available, came from metadata supplied by the sample provider rather than from assay-based typing. On the study overall, not on this receptor specifically: The amount of clinical and demographic metadata varied by source and participant and was provided uncurated.

Notes on this clone: Its antigen is currently not known. Base qualities were left out, and no much larger clone turns up one base away.

TCRbeta CDR3 regions were amplified from genomic DNA using the immunoSEQ Assay, a bias-controlled multiplex PCR. The original pipeline was this. Within the assay, amplification of reference gene primers was used to estimate how many nucleated cells each sample contained. To quantify the absolute abundance of each unique TCRbeta CDR3 rearrangement, sequence reads were collapsed and filtered. For each sample, productive Simpson clonality was calculated as the square root of Simpson's diversity index over productive rearrangements. TCRdb took over this immuneACCESS table, retaining in-frame rearrangements with V and J assigned. Such tables are incomplete; in checked studies, under half of the missing clones stem from an unresolved V gene, and the remainder is unexplained. Clone size and the V and J calls come from that table; the DNA yielded D and trimming. The sample yields about 40,000 clones; around 85% were counted once. The biggest ten clones account for over 2.5% of the sample.

Each collaborating institution followed its own protocols to collect whole blood in K2EDTA tubes. For TCRbeta analysis, collaborators shipped samples in one of three forms: frozen whole blood, isolated PBMCs, or DNA extracted from either of those sample types. This TCR derives from a woman aged 55-70 years with acute or convalescent COVID-19. Sample: peripheral blood.

The sequence in DNA is TGTGCCAGCAGTGACGACAGGGGGCGTAACACCGGGGAGCTGTTTTTT. This codes for CASSDDRGRNTGELFF. The V and J genes are TRBV2 and TRBJ2-2; 10 bases in between match TRBD1. V loses 3 bases at its end and J loses 2 bases; junction bases beyond the gene matches: 3. Looking up the germline V gene yields CDR1 SNHLY and CDR2 FYNNEI. From the cysteine through the phenylalanine, the CDR3 covers 16 amino acids. Of the read, only the CDR3 DNA is kept; its 48 bases are in frame from base 1.